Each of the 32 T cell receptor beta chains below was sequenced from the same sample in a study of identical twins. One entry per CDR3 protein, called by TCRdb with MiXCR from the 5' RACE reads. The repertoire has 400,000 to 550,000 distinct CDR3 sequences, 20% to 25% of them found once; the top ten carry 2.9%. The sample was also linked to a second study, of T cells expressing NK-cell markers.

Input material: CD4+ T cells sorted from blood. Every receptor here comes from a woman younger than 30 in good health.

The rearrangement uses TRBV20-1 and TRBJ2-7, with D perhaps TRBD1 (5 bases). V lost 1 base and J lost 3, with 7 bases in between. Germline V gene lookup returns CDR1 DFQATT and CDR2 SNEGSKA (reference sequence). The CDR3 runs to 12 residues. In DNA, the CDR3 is TGCAGTGCTAGAGCAGGGCTCTACGAGCAGTACTTC. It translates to CSARAGLYEQYF.

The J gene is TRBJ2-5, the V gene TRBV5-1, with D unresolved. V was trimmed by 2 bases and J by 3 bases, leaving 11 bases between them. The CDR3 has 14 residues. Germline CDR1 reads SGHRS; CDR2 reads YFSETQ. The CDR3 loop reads CASSFLGSEETQYF. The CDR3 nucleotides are TGCGCCAGCAGCTTCTTGGGTTCTGAAGAGACCCAGTACTTC.

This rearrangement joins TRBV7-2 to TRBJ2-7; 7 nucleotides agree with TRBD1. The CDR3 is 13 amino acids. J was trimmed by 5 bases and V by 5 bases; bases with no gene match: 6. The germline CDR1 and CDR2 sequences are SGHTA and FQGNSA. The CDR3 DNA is TGTGCCAGCAGCGCCAGGGGGAAGAACGAGCAGTACTTC. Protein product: CASSARGKNEQYF.

Written as DNA, the CDR3 is TGTGCCAGCAGCTTAGGGTTGGACAGATCCTACGAGCAGTACTTC. This gives the protein CASSLGLDRSYEQYF. This chain uses TRBV7-9 with TRBJ2-7, with D possibly matching TRBD1 (6 bases). Looked up from germline, CDR1 is SEHNR and CDR2 is FQNEAQ (reference sequence). The V and J ends lost 1 base and 1 base respectively, with 11 bases between them. The CDR3 length is 15 residues.

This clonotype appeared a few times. This chain's CDR3 is CSAIGTSGRAHLYEQYF. The CDR3, as DNA: TGCAGTGCGATTGGGACTAGCGGGAGGGCCCACCTTTACGAGCAGTACTTC. The J gene is TRBJ2-7, the V gene TRBV20-1, with TRBD2 identical over 16 bases. J gave up 4 bases and V 6 bases, and 12 bases lay outside the gene matches. CDR1 is DFQATT, CDR2 SNEGSKA, per germline (reference sequence). The CDR3 spans 17 residues.

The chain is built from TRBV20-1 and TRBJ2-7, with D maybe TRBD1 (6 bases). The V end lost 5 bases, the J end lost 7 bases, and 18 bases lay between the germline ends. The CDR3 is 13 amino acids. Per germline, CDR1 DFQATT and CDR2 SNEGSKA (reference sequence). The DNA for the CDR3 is TGCAGTGCTCCCGGACAGCCCAAGGGGGAGCAGTACTTC. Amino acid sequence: CSAPGQPKGEQYF.

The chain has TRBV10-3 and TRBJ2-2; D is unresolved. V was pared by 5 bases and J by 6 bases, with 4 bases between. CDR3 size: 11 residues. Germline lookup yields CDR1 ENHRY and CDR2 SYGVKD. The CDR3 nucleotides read TGTGCCATCAGTAGCGCCGGGGAGCTGTTTTTT. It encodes CAISSAGELFF.

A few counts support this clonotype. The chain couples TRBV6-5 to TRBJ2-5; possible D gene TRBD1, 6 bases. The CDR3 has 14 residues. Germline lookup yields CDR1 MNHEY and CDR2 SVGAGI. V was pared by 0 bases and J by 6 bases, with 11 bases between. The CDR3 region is CASSYSQGMKTQYF. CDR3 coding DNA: TGTGCCAGCAGTTACTCGCAGGGGATGAAGACCCAGTACTTC.

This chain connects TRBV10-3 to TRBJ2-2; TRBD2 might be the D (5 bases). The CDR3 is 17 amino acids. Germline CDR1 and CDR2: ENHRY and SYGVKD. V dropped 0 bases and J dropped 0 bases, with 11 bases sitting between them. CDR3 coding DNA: TGTGCCATCAGTGAGTCGGCAGACTATGCGAACACCGGGGAGCTGTTTTTT. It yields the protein CAISESADYANTGELFF.

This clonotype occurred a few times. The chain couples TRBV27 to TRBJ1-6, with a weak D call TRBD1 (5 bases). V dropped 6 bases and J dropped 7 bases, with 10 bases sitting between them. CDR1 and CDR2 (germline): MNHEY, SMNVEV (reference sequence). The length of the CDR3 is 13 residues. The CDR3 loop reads CASRRDFNSPLHF. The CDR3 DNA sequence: TGTGCCAGCAGAAGGGACTTCAATTCACCCCTCCACTTT.

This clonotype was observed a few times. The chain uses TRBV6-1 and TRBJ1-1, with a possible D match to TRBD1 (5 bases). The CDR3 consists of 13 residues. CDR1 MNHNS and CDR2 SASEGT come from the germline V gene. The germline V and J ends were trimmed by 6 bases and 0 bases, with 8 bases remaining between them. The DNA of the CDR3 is TGTGCCAGCAGCGGACACCTGAACACTGAAGCTTTCTTT. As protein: CASSGHLNTEAFF.

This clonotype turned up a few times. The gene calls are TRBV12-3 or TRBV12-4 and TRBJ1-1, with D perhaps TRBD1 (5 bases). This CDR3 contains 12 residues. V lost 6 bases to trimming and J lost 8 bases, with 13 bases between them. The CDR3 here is CASSPDTVEAFF. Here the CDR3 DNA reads TGTGCCAGCAGCCCGGACACTGTGGAAGCTTTCTTT.

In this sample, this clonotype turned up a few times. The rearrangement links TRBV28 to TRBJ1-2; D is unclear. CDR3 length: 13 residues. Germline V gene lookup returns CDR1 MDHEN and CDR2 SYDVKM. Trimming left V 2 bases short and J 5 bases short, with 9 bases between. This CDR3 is CASSLGRLYGYTF. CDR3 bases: TGTGCCAGCAGTTTAGGCAGGCTGTATGGCTACACCTTC.

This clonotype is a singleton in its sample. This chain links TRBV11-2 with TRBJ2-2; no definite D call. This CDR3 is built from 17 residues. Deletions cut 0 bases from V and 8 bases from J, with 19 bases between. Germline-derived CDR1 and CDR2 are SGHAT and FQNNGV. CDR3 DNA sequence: TGTGCCAGCAGCTTAGATGCTTGGGCCACTACTCGGGGGGAGCTGTTTTTT. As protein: CASSLDAWATTRGELFF.

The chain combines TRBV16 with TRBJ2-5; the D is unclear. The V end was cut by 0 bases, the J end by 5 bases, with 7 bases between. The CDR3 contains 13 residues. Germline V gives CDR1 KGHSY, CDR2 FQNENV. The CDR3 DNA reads TGTGCCAGCAGCCAATCGGTCGGGGAGACCCAGTACTTC. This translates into CASSQSVGETQYF.

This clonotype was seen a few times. The CDR3 here is CSALQGAATEAFF. CDR3 DNA sequence: TGCAGTGCGCTACAGGGGGCGGCCACTGAAGCTTTCTTT. This sequence joins TRBV20-1 and TRBJ1-1; 9 bases agree with TRBD1. The J segment lost 4 bases and the V segment lost 6 bases, leaving 6 bases of the junction unmatched. This CDR3 has 13 amino acids. Germline CDR1 is DFQATT and CDR2 is SNEGSKA (reference sequence).

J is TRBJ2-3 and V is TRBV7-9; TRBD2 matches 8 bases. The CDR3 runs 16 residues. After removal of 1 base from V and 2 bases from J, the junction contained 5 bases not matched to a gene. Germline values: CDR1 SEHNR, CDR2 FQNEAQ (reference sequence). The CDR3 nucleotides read TGTGCCAGCAGCTTAGAGCGGGGGACGAACACAGATACGCAGTATTTT. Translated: CASSLERGTNTDTQYF.

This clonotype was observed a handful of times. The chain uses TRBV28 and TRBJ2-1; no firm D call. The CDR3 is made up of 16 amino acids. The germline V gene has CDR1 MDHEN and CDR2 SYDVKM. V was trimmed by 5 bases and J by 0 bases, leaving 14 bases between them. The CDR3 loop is CASSGWSTSSYNEQFF. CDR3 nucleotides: TGTGCCAGCAGTGGGTGGTCTACGAGCTCCTACAATGAGCAGTTCTTC.

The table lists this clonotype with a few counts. For the CDR3, the DNA is TGTGCCAGCAGTTTACGACTCGCCTACAATGAGCAGTTCTTC. This codes for CASSLRLAYNEQFF. The chain is built from TRBV12-3 or TRBV12-4 and TRBJ2-1; no clear D. V lost 2 bases and J lost 2, with 7 bases in between. The CDR3 is 14 residues long.

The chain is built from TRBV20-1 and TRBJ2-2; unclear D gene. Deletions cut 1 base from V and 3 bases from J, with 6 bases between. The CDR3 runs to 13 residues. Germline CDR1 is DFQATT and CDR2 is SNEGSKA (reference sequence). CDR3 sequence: CSARGLHTGELFF. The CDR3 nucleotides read TGCAGTGCTAGAGGGCTTCACACCGGGGAGCTGTTTTTT.

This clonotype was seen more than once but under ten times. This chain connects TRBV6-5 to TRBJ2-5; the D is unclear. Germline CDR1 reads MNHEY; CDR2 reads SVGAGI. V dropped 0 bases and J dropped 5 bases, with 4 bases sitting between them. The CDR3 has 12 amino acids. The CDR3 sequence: CASSYSGETQYF. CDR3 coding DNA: TGTGCCAGCAGTTACTCGGGGGAGACCCAGTACTTC.

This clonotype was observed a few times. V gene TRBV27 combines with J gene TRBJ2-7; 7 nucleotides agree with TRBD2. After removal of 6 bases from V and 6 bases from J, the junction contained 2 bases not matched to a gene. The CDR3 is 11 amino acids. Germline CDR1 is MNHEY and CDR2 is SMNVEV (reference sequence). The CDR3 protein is CASRTSTEQYF. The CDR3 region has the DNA TGTGCCAGCAGGACTAGCACCGAGCAGTACTTC.

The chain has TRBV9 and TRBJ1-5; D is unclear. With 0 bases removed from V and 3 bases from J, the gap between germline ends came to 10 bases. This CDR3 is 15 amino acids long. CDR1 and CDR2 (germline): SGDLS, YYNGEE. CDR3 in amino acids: CASSVGSGSNQPQHF. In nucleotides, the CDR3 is TGTGCCAGCAGCGTAGGGTCCGGATCCAATCAGCCCCAGCATTTT.

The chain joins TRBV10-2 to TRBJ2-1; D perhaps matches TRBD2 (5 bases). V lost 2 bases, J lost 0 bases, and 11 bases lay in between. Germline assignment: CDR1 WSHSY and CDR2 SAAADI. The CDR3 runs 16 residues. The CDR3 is CASSEAESGSYNEQFF. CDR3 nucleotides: TGCGCCAGCAGTGAGGCAGAAAGCGGCTCCTACAATGAGCAGTTCTTC.

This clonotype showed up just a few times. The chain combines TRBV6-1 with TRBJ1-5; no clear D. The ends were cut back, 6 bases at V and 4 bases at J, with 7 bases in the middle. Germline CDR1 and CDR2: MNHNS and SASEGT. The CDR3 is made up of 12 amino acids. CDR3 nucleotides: TGTGCCAGCAGGATGGGGAATCAGCCCCAGCATTTT. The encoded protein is CASRMGNQPQHF.

The CDR3 nucleotides are TGCAGTGCTAGAGAGCCCACTAGCAGCACAGATACGCAGTATTTT. Its protein product is CSAREPTSSTDTQYF. V gene TRBV20-1 combines with J gene TRBJ2-3, with D possibly being TRBD2 (6 bases). The V gene's germline CDR1 is DFQATT and CDR2 SNEGSKA (reference sequence). Trimming shortened V by 0 bases and J by 0 bases, and 10 bases separated the two germline ends. There are 15 residues in the CDR3.

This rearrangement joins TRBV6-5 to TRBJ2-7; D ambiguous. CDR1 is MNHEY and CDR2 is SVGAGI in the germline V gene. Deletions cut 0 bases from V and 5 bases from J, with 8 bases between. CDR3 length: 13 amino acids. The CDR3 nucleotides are TGTGCCAGCAGTTACTCGGGTTTCGACGAGCAGTACTTC. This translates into CASSYSGFDEQYF.

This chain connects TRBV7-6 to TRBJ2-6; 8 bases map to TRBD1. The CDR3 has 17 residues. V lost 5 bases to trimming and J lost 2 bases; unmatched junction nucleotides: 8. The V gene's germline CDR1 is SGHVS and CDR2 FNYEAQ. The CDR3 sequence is CASSRSRQGTGANVLTF. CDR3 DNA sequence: TGTGCCAGCAGCCGAAGCAGACAGGGGACTGGGGCCAACGTCCTGACTTTC.

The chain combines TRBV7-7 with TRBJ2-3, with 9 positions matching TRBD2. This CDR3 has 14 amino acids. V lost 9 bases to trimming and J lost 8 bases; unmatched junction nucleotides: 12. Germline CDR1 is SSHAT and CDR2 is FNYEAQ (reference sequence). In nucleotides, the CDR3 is TGTGCCAGTTCGTCGGCGGGAGGGATACTTACGCAGTATTTT. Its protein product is CASSSAGGILTQYF.

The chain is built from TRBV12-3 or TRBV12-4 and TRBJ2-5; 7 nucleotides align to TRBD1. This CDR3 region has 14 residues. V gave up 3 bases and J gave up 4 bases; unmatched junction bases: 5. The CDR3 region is CASSLNRGGETQYF. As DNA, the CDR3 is TGTGCCAGCAGTTTGAACAGGGGTGGAGAGACCCAGTACTTC.

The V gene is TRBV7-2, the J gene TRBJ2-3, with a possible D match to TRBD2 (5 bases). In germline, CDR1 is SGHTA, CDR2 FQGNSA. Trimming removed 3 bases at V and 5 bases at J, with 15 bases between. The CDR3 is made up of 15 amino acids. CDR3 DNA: TGTGCCAGCAGCTTTTACGGGATAGGTGGAGATACGCAGTATTTT. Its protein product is CASSFYGIGGDTQYF.

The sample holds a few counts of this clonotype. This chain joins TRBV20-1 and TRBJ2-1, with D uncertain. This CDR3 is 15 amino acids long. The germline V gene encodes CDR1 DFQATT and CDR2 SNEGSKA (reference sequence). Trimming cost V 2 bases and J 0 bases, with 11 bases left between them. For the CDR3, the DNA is TGCAGTGCTAGACCCCACCGGAGCTCCTACAATGAGCAGTTCTTC. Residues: CSARPHRSSYNEQFF.